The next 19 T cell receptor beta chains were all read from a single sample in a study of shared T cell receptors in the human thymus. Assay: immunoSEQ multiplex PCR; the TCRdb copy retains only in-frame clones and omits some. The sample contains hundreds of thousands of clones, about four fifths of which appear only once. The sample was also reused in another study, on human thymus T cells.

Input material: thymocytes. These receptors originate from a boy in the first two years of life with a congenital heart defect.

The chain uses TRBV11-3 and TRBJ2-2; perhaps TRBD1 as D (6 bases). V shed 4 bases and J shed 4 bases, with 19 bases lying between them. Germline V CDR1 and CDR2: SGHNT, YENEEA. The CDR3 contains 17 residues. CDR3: CASSSPSRGEVTGELFF. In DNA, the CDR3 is TGTGCCAGCAGCTCTCCCAGCAGGGGCGAGGTCACCGGGGAGCTGTTTTTT.

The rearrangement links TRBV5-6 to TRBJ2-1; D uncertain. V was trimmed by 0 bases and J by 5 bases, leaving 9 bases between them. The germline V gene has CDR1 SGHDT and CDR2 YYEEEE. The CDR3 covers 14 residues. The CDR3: CASSLVSSHNEQFF. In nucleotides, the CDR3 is TGTGCCAGCAGCTTGGTTTCGTCCCACAATGAGCAGTTCTTC.

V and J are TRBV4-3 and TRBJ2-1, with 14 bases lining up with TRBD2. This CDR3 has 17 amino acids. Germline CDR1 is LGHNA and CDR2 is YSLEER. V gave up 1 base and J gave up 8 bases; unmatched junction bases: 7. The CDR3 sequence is CASSQVPGTSGSYEQFF. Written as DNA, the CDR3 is TGCGCCAGCAGCCAAGTCCCTGGGACTAGCGGGAGTTATGAGCAGTTCTTC.

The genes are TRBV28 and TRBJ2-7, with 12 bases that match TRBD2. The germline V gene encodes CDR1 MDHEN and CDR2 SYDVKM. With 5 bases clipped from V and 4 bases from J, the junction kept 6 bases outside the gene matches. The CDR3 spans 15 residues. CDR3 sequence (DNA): TGTGCCAGCAGTCCGACTAGCGGGAGAACGTACGAGCAGTACTTC. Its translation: CASSPTSGRTYEQYF.

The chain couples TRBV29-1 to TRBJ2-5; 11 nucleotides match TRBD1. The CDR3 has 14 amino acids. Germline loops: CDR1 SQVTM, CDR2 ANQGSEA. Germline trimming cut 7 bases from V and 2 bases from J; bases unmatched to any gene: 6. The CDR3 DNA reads TGCAGCGCGAGGGACAGGGGGTCGCAAGAGACCCAGTACTTC. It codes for CSARDRGSQETQYF.

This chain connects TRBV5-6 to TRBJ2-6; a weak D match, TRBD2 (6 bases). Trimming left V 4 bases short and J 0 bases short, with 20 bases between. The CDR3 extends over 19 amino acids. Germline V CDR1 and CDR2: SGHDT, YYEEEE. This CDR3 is CASSASDRDSASGANVLTF. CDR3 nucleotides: TGTGCCAGCAGCGCCAGTGACCGGGACTCGGCCTCTGGGGCCAACGTCCTGACTTTC.

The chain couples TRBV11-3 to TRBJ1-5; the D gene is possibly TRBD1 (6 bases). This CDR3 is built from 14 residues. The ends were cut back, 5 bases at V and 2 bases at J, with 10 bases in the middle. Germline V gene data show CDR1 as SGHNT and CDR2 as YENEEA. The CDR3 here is CASSPGEGNQPQHF. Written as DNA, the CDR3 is TGTGCCAGCAGCCCAGGGGAAGGCAATCAGCCCCAGCATTTT.

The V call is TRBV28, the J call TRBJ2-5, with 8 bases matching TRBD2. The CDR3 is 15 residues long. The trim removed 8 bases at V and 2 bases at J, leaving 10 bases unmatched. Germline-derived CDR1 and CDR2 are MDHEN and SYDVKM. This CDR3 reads CASDGGGLGQETQYF. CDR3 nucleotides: TGTGCCAGCGACGGCGGGGGGCTCGGACAAGAGACCCAGTACTTC.

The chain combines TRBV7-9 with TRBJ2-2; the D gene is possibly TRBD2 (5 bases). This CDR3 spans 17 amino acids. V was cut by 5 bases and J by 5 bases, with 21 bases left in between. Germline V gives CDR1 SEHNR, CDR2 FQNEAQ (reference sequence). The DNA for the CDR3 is TGTGCCAGCAGCCCCATTGACTATTTCGGAAGAACCGGGGAGCTGTTTTTT. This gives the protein CASSPIDYFGRTGELFF.

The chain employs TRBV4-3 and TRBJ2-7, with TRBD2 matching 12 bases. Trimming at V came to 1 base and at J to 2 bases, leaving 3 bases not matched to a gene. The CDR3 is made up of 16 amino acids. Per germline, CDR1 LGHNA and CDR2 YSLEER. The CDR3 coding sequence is TGCGCCAGCAGCCAAGGGGGGACTAGCGGGCCCTACGAGCAGTACTTC. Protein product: CASSQGGTSGPYEQYF.

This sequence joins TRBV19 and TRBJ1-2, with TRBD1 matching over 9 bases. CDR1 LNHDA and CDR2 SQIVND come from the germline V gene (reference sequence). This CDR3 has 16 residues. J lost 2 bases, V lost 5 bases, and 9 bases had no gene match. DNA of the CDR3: TGTGCCAGTAGTGCCCCCGCGGGACAGGGAAACTATGGCTACACCTTC. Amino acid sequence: CASSAPAGQGNYGYTF.

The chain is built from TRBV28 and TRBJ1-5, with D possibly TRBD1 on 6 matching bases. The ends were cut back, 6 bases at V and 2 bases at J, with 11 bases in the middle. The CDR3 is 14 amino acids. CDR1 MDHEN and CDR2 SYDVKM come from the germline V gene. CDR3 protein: CASSPGDGNQPQHF. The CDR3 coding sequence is TGTGCCAGCAGCCCAGGGGATGGCAATCAGCCCCAGCATTTT.

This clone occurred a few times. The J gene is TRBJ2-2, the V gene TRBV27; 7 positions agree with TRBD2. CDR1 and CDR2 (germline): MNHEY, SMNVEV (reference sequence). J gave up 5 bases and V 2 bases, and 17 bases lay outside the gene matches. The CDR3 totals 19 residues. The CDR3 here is CASSLRTGLPSLETGELFF. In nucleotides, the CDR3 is TGTGCCAGCAGTTTACGGACGGGACTACCCTCTCTCGAGACCGGGGAGCTGTTTTTT.

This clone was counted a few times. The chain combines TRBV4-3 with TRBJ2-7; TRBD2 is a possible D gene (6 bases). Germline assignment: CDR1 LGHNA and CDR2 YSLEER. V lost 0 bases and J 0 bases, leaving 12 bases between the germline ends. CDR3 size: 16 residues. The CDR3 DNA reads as TGCGCCAGCAGCCAAGAGGGAGGAAAAGTCTCCTACGAGCAGTACTTC. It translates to CASSQEGGKVSYEQYF.

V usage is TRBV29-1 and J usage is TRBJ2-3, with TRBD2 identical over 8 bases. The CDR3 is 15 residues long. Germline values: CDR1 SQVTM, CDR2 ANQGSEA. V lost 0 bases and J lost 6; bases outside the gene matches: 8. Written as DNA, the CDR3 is TGCAGCGTTGAAGATCGGCAGCGGGAGCGGGATACGCAGTATTTT. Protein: CSVEDRQRERDTQYF.

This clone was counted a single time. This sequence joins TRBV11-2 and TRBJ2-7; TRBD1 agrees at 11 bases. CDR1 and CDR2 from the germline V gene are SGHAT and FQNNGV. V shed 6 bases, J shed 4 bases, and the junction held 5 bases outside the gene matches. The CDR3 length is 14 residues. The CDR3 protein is CASSRGDRGYEQYF. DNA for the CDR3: TGTGCCAGCAGTCGCGGGGACAGGGGGTACGAGCAGTACTTC.

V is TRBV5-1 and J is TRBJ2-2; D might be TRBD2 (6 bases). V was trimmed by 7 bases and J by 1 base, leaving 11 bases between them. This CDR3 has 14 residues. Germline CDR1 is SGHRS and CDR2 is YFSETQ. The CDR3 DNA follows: TGCGCCAGCGGCGCCGGGAGGAACACCGGGGAGCTGTTTTTT. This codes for CASGAGRNTGELFF.

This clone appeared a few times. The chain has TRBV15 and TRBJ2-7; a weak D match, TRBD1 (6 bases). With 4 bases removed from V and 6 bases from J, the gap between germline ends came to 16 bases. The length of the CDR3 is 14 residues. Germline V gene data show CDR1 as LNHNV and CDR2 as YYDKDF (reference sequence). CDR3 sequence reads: CATSTSYRAGEQYF. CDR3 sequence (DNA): TGTGCCACCAGCACTAGTTACAGGGCTGGCGAGCAGTACTTC.

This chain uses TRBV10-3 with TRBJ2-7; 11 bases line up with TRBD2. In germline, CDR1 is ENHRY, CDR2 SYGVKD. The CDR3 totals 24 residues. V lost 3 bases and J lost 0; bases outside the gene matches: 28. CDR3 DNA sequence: TGTGCCATCAGTGACCCACCCGGACTAGCGGGTCCTCACCCATTCTGGGGGAGCTCCTACGAGCAGTACTTC. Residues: CAISDPPGLAGPHPFWGSSYEQYF.